The entry below gives a single T cell receptor (beta chain) sequence along with its context. What it binds is unknown. Sequencing of TCR beta was carried out in blood CD8+ and CD4+ T cells. Relapsing-remitting disease, either stable or active, was present in the multiple sclerosis controls, who were treatment-naive patients. The authors reverse transcribed 0.5 to 1 ug RNA with random hexamers. An immunoSEQ multiplex PCR amplified TCR beta CDR3 over 54 Vbeta and 13 Jbeta. TCRdb redid the calling of the immunoSEQ multiplex PCR reads with MiXCR, one entry per CDR3 protein. The sample holds almost 450,000 distinct CDR3 sequences, approximately 85% seen once. The data were obtained in a study of CD8 T cells in Susac syndrome. Germline-derived CDR1 and CDR2 are SGHVS and FQNEAQ. Trimming shortened V by 5 bases and J by 7 bases, and 17 bases separated the two germline ends. CDR3 length equals 14 residues. Study observations and caveats: The study conceded that its TCR sequencing and HLA analysis involved relatively few individuals.

The sequencing input was CD8+ T cells from PBMCs. This chain uses TRBV7-8 with TRBJ1-1, with TRBD1 as a possible D gene (5 bases). The clonotype comes from a human donor with multiple sclerosis. CDR3 region: CASSPIFGAFEAFF. The CDR3 bases are TGTGCCAGCAGCCCTATATTTGGGGCCTTTGAAGCTTTCTTT. The full variable domain, rest sourced from reference TRBV7-8 and TRBJ1-1, is GAGVSQSPRYKVAKRGQDVALRCDPISGHVSLFWYQQALGQGPEFLTYFQNEAQLDKSGLPSDRFFAERPEGSVSTLKIQRTQQEDSAVYLCASSPIFGAFEAFFGQGTRLTVV.